This T cell receptor beta chain was documented in a study of CD8 T cells in ankylosing spondylitis. Many counts were recorded for this clonotype. As yet, its antigen is unknown. The authors made TCR beta libraries by quantitative 5'-RACE with molecular barcodes. One entry per CDR3 protein, called by TCRdb with MiXCR from the 5' RACE reads. This table holds more than 500,000 distinct CDR3 sequences, less than 6% found once. The CDR3 length is 14 residues. The ends lost 7 bases at V and 5 bases at J; junction bases unmatched: 7. Findings and caveats of the study: Within matched ankylosing spondylitis synovial fluid, disease-linked clones were reportedly significantly enriched. Relatively scarce in peripheral blood, disease-linked clones were CD8+. For ankylosing spondylitis blood, a TCR beta motif of about eight highly homologous variants appeared characteristic. Some of the motif variants had earlier been found in reactive arthritis patients' fluid and blood.

The V call is TRBV12-3 or TRBV12-4, the J call TRBJ2-2, with 7 bases identical to TRBD1. Sequencing was performed on blood, either unsorted or a sorted T cell fraction (not recorded which). This clonotype was sampled from a male donor with ankylosing spondylitis. The CDR3 coding sequence is TGTGCCAGCACCCTGACAGGGCGAACCGGGGAGCTGTTTTTT. Protein: CASTLTGRTGELFF.